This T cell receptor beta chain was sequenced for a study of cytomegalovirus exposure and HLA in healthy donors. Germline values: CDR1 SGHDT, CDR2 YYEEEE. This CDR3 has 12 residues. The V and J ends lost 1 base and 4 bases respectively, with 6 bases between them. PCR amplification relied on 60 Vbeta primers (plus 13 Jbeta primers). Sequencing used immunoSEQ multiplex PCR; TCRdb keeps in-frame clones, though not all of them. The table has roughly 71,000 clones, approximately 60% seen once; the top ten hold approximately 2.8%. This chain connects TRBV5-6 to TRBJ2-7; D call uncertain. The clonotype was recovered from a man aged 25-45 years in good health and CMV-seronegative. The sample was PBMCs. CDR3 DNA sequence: TGTGCCAGCAGCTTGACAGAATACGAGCAGTACTTC. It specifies CASSLTEYEQYF.